Presented here are 26 T cell receptor beta chains from one specimen sequenced in a study of T cells in Graves' hyperthyroidism and ophthalmopathy. RNA transcripts provided the source from which TCR beta CDR3 regions were amplified. First-round RT-PCR with HTBI primers amplified the TCR CDR3 region. Each CDR3 protein gets one entry after TCRdb re-called the multiplex PCR reads with MiXCR. The sample has around 600,000 distinct CDR3 sequences, about a sixth seen once. Source material: blood. The origin of the receptors is a woman in her forties with Graves' ophthalmopathy.

This clonotype was observed at least ten times. The V and J genes are TRBV11-2 and TRBJ1-2, with 7 bases identical to TRBD1. V shed 6 bases, J shed 4 bases, and the junction held 11 bases outside the gene matches. There are 15 residues in the CDR3. Germline V gene data show CDR1 as SGHAT and CDR2 as FQNNGV. The CDR3 protein is CASRRPGQLTYGYTF. The CDR3 DNA follows: TGTGCCAGCAGACGTCCGGGACAGTTAACCTATGGCTACACCTTC. Full variable domain (remainder filled in from reference TRBV11-2 and TRBJ1-2): EAGVAQSPRYKIIEKRQSVAFWCNPISGHATLYWYQQILGQGPKLLIQFQNNGVVDDSQLPKDRFSAERLKGVDSTLKIQPAKLEDSAVYLCASRRPGQLTYGYTFGSGTRLTVV.

This clonotype was picked up many times. The chain employs TRBV11-2 and TRBJ1-5; TRBD1 matches at 8 bases. Germline trimming cut 1 base from V and 2 bases from J; bases unmatched to any gene: 4. In germline, CDR1 is SGHAT, CDR2 FQNNGV. CDR3 size: 16 residues. The CDR3 DNA follows: TGTGCCAGCAGCTTAGGTCCAGGGGGCGGCAATCAGCCCCAGCATTTT. Translated: CASSLGPGGGNQPQHF.

This clonotype came up a few times. V usage is TRBV2 and J usage is TRBJ1-6; TRBD1 is a possible D gene (5 bases). The CDR3 has 15 amino acids. Germline V gene sequence: CDR1 SNHLY, CDR2 FYNNEI. Trimming pared 3 bases from V and 4 bases from J, leaving 10 bases between. The CDR3 sequence: CASSEGGAYNSPLHF. The CDR3 nucleotides are TGTGCCAGCAGTGAGGGAGGGGCGTATAATTCACCCCTCCACTTT.

CDR3 sequence: CASRSRNEQFF. For the CDR3, the DNA is TGTGCCAGCCGAAGCCGGAATGAGCAGTTCTTC. The chain has TRBV7-3 and TRBJ2-1; D gene unclear. Germline loops: CDR1 SGHTA, CDR2 FQGTGA. CDR3 length: 11 residues. V lost 8 bases to trimming and J lost 7 bases, with 9 bases between them.

The V call is TRBV6-2 or TRBV6-3, the J call TRBJ1-5; no clear D gene. The germline V and J ends were trimmed by 5 bases and 0 bases, with 11 bases remaining between them. There are 15 residues in the CDR3. CDR1 and CDR2 from the germline V gene are MNHEY and SVGEGT. CDR3 in amino acids: CASSAGSYSNQPQHF. CDR3 in DNA: TGTGCCAGCAGTGCGGGCAGCTATAGCAATCAGCCCCAGCATTTT.

This chain links TRBV12-3 or TRBV12-4 with TRBJ2-7; D possibly corresponds to TRBD2 (6 bases). The CDR3 covers 14 residues. V shed 7 bases and J shed 6 bases, with 19 bases lying between them. CDR3 residues: CASTGANGAREQYF. CDR3 in DNA: TGTGCCAGCACGGGAGCAAACGGGGCCCGCGAGCAGTACTTC.

V and J are TRBV9 and TRBJ2-3; tentatively, D is TRBD1 (6 bases). CDR1 is SGDLS, CDR2 YYNGEE, per germline. This CDR3 is built from 16 residues. Trimming took off 4 bases at V and 2 bases at J, with 17 bases between the two ends. In nucleotides, the CDR3 is TGTGCCAGCAGCCCTACCCGGACAGATTTCACAGATACGCAGTATTTT. Translating it yields CASSPTRTDFTDTQYF.

This clonotype has more than one count but fewer than ten. The V gene is TRBV20-1, the J gene TRBJ2-2; 8 nucleotides agree with TRBD2. The V segment lost 3 bases and the J segment 6 bases; nucleotides outside the gene matches: 6. The CDR3 length is 14 residues. Per germline, CDR1 DFQATT and CDR2 SNEGSKA (reference sequence). In DNA, the CDR3 is TGCAGTGCTAGCGGGGGGGCCATGGCCGGGGAGCTGTTTTTT. Its translation: CSASGGAMAGELFF.

The sample holds many counts of this clonotype. This chain links TRBV12-3 or TRBV12-4 with TRBJ1-5; the match to TRBD1 covers 7 bases. This CDR3 region has 16 residues. With V trimmed by 8 bases and J by 0 bases, 10 bases remained unmatched. The CDR3 sequence: CASGLGTEYSNQPQHF. CDR3 sequence (DNA): TGTGCCAGCGGACTAGGGACAGAATATAGCAATCAGCCCCAGCATTTT.

This clonotype was found many times. The chain carries TRBV6-2 or TRBV6-3 and TRBJ1-1; D call uncertain. Germline CDR1 MNHEY, CDR2 SVGEGT. The germline V and J ends were trimmed by 2 bases and 1 base, with 8 bases remaining between them. This CDR3 contains 14 residues. CDR3 DNA: TGTGCCAGCAGTTACGGGTTGTGGAACACTGAAGCTTTCTTT. Its translation is CASSYGLWNTEAFF.

This clonotype has a count of ten or more. V usage is TRBV27 and J usage is TRBJ2-3, with no clear D. The CDR3 totals 16 residues. The germline CDR1 and CDR2 sequences are MNHEY and SMNVEV (reference sequence). Trimming took off 3 bases at V and 3 bases at J, with 16 bases between the two ends. In DNA form, the CDR3 reads TGTGCCAGCAGTTTTGACTTCGGGTCCGATACAGATACGCAGTATTTT. Protein sequence: CASSFDFGSDTDTQYF.

This rearrangement joins TRBV28 to TRBJ2-1; 8 bases map to TRBD2. V shed 7 bases and J 9 bases; nucleotides not matched to a gene: 5. The length of the CDR3 is 12 residues. Germline CDR1 is MDHEN and CDR2 is SYDVKM. Written as DNA, the CDR3 is TGTGCCAGCACCTCTAGCGGGCTTGAGCAGTTCTTC. This sequence encodes CASTSSGLEQFF. Full variable domain (rest looked up from reference TRBV28 and TRBJ2-1): DVKVTQSSRYLVKRTGEKVFLECVQDMDHENMFWYRQDPGLGLRLIYFSYDVKMKEKGDIPEGYSVSREKKERFSLILESASTNQTSMYLCASTSSGLEQFFGPGTRLTVL.

This clonotype has a handful of counts. The chain couples TRBV12-3 or TRBV12-4 to TRBJ2-5, with 7 positions matching TRBD2. The CDR3 runs to 13 residues. J gave up 7 bases and V 5 bases, and 7 bases lay outside the gene matches. The CDR3 bases are TGTGCCAGCAGTCCGGGAGGAGAGGGGACCCAGTACTTC. It specifies CASSPGGEGTQYF.

This clonotype was picked up many times. The rearrangement links TRBV6-6 to TRBJ2-3; 9 positions agree with TRBD1. V lost 0 bases to trimming and J lost 11 bases; unmatched junction nucleotides: 6. This CDR3 is 14 amino acids long. Germline loops: CDR1 MNHNY, CDR2 SVGAGI (reference sequence). The CDR3 DNA is TGTGCCAGCAGTTACTCGCGCTCGGGACAGGGGCAGTATTTT. Its protein is CASSYSRSGQGQYF.

This clonotype has a count of ten or more. The chain carries TRBV20-1 and TRBJ1-6, with D perhaps matching TRBD1 (6 bases). Trimming shortened V by 0 bases and J by 10 bases, and 13 bases separated the two germline ends. The germline gives CDR1 DFQATT, CDR2 SNEGSKA (reference sequence). The CDR3 contains 14 residues. In nucleotides, the CDR3 is TGCAGTGCTAGAGAGGGGGGGCAAGCATCACCCCTCCACTTT. This codes for CSAREGGQASPLHF.

V usage is TRBV27 and J usage is TRBJ2-5; 8 bases agree with TRBD2. Germline V gene sequence: CDR1 MNHEY, CDR2 SMNVEV (reference sequence). The trim removed 2 bases at V and 5 bases at J, leaving 16 bases unmatched. CDR3 length: 18 amino acids. CDR3 DNA sequence: TGTGCCAGCAGTTTAACCGTCCCGGGACTAGGGGTCCACGAGACCCAGTACTTC. It codes for CASSLTVPGLGVHETQYF.

This rearrangement joins TRBV7-8 to TRBJ1-6, with D perhaps matching TRBD1 (5 bases). This CDR3 contains 16 residues. Trimming stripped 4 bases from V and 7 bases from J, with 17 bases between. Germline CDR1 is SGHVS and CDR2 is FQNEAQ. The CDR3 protein is CASSSGRGGENSPLHF. The DNA for the CDR3 is TGTGCCAGCAGCTCAGGGCGGGGGGGAGAGAATTCACCCCTCCACTTT. Variable domain in full (rest from reference TRBV7-8 and TRBJ1-6): GAGVSQSPRYKVAKRGQDVALRCDPISGHVSLFWYQQALGQGPEFLTYFQNEAQLDKSGLPSDRFFAERPEGSVSTLKIQRTQQEDSAVYLCASSSGRGGENSPLHFGNGTRLTVT.

The chain links TRBV20-1 to TRBJ2-1; perhaps TRBD1 as D (6 bases). From germline, CDR1 is DFQATT and CDR2 SNEGSKA (reference sequence). Trimming cost V 5 bases and J 3 bases, with 14 bases left between them. The CDR3 extends over 14 amino acids. Here the CDR3 reads CSAPGTRYYNEQFF. CDR3 coding DNA: TGCAGTGCTCCCGGGACAAGGTACTACAATGAGCAGTTCTTC.

This clonotype was seen repeatedly, ten times or more. The chain combines TRBV11-3 with TRBJ1-1; the match to TRBD1 covers 7 bases. This CDR3 has 13 amino acids. Germline V CDR1 and CDR2: SGHNT, YENEEA. V trimming: 6 bases; J trimming: 3 bases; junction bases outside the gene matches: 4. CDR3 sequence: CASSRGTDTEAFF. The CDR3 nucleotides are TGTGCCAGCAGTCGGGGGACAGACACTGAAGCTTTCTTT.

This clonotype turned up a few times. The J gene is TRBJ1-6, the V gene TRBV28; no clear D. CDR3 size: 14 residues. Germline CDR1 MDHEN, CDR2 SYDVKM. Between the trimmed V and J ends, which lost 6 bases and 7 bases, there was a span of 13 bases. The DNA for the CDR3 is TGTGCCAGCAGCTCCATCATTCGGAATTCACCCCTCCACTTT. Protein: CASSSIIRNSPLHF.

V gene TRBV12-3 or TRBV12-4 combines with J gene TRBJ1-4; D gene unclear. The V gene lost 3 bases and the J gene lost 8 bases, with 13 bases spanning the gap. CDR3 size: 14 residues. The CDR3 spells CASSLRENGEKLFF. The CDR3 region has the DNA TGTGCCAGCAGTTTGCGAGAGAATGGGGAAAAACTGTTTTTT.

This clonotype was seen repeatedly, ten times or more. This CDR3 is CASNLQIDGYTF. CDR3 in DNA: TGTGCCAGTAACCTACAAATAGATGGCTACACCTTC. The J gene is TRBJ1-2, the V gene TRBV11-2, with D hard to call. This CDR3 has 12 residues. V lost 9 bases and J lost 6, with 14 bases in between. In germline, CDR1 is SGHAT, CDR2 FQNNGV.

The chain has TRBV5-4 and TRBJ2-1, with D maybe TRBD2 (5 bases). CDR3 length: 15 residues. Germline-derived CDR1 and CDR2 are SGHNT and YYREEE (reference sequence). Deletions cut 4 bases from V and 9 bases from J, with 20 bases between. DNA for the CDR3: TGTGCCAGCAGCAACCCGCAGAGGTCAAGCGGTGAGCAGTTCTTC. This encodes CASSNPQRSSGEQFF.

This clonotype came up many times. The rearrangement uses TRBV27 and TRBJ2-3, with 10 bases identical to TRBD2. Germline loops: CDR1 MNHEY, CDR2 SMNVEV (reference sequence). V lost 5 bases, J lost 2 bases, and 16 bases stayed unmatched. This CDR3 has 19 residues. CDR3 sequence reads: CASSMASGSSSYITDTQYF. CDR3 in DNA: TGTGCCAGCAGTATGGCTAGCGGGAGTTCGAGTTATATCACAGATACGCAGTATTTT.

The chain employs TRBV5-1 and TRBJ2-1; 7 bases are shared with TRBD2. The CDR3 has 15 residues. With 3 bases clipped from V and 5 bases from J, the junction kept 8 bases outside the gene matches. Germline V gene lookup returns CDR1 SGHRS and CDR2 YFSETQ. The CDR3 region is CASSWGGGGNNEQFF. Written as DNA, the CDR3 is TGCGCCAGCAGCTGGGGGGGGGGGGGGAACAATGAGCAGTTCTTC.

J is TRBJ1-1 and V is TRBV27; TRBD1 aligns across 9 bases. This CDR3 spans 15 amino acids. V lost 2 bases and J lost 5; bases outside the gene matches: 6. Germline V gene data show CDR1 as MNHEY and CDR2 as SMNVEV (reference sequence). The CDR3 protein is CASSLTGGGRTEAFF. The CDR3 nucleotides are TGTGCCAGCAGTTTAACAGGGGGCGGCAGGACTGAAGCTTTCTTT.